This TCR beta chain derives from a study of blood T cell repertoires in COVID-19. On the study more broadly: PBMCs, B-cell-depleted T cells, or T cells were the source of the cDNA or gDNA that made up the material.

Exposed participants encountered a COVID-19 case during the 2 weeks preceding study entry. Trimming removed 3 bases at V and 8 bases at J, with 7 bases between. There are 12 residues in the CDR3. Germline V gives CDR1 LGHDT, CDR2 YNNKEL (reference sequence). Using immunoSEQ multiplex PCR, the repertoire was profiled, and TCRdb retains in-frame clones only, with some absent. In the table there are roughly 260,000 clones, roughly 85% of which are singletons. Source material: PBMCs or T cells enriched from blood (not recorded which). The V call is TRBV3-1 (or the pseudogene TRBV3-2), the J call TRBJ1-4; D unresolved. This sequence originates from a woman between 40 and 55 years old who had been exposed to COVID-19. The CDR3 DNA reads TGTGCCAGCAGCCAGATGGGCGAAAAACTGTTTTTT. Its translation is CASSQMGEKLFF.